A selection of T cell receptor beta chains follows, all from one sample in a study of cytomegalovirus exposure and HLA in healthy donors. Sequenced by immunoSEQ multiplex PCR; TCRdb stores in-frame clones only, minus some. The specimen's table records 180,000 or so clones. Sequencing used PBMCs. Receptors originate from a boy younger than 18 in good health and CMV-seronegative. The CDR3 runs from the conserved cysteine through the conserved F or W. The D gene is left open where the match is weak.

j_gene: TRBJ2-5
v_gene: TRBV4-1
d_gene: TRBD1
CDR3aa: CASSQGPGTGGQTQYF
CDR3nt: TGCGCCAGCAGCCAAGGTCCCGGGACAGGGGGACAGACCCAGTACTTC

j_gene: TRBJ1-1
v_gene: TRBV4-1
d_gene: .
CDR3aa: CASSQLRTGYQSTEAFF
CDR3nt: TGCGCCAGCAGCCAATTACGTACAGGGTACCAGAGCACTGAAGCTTTCTTT

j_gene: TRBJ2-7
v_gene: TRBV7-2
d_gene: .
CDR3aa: CASSFTRDNYEQYF
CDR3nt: TGTGCCAGCAGCTTCACCAGGGACAACTACGAGCAGTACTTC

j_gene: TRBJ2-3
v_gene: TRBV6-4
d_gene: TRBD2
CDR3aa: CASSLSGEGTDTQYF
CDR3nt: TGTGCCAGCAGTTTAAGCGGGGAGGGCACAGATACGCAGTATTTT

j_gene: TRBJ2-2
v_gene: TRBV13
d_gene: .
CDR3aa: CASSLRDTGELFF
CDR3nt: TGTGCCAGCAGCTTGCGGGACACCGGGGAGCTGTTTTTT

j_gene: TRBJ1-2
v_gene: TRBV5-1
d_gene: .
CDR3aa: CASSPPRDIPPVGGYTF
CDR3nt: TGCGCCAGCAGCCCCCCCCGGGACATCCCGCCGGTTGGTGGCTACACCTTC

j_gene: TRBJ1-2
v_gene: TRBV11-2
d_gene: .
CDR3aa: CASSTDMSYGYTF
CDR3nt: TGTGCCAGCAGCACCGACATGTCCTATGGCTACACCTTC

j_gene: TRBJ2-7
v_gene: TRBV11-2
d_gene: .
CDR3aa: CASSLQQIYEQYF
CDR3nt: TGTGCCAGCAGCTTACAACAGATTTACGAGCAGTACTTC

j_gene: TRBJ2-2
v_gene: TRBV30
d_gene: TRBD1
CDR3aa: CAWSDWTGNTGELFF
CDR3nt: TGTGCCTGGAGTGACTGGACAGGGAACACCGGGGAGCTGTTTTTT

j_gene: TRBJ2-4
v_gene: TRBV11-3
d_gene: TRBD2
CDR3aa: CASSRYDLAERDIQYF
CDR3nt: TGTGCCAGCAGCCGTTACGACCTAGCGGAGAGAGACATTCAGTACTTC

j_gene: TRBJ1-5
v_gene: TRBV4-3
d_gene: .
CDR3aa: CASSQDTLSADSVQPQHF
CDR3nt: TGCGCCAGCAGCCAAGACACCTTATCGGCAGACTCCGTTCAGCCCCAGCATTTT

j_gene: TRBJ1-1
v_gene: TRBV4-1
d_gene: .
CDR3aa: CASSLDRSALNAFF
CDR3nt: TGCGCCAGCAGCCTTGACAGGTCAGCCCTGAATGCTTTCTTT

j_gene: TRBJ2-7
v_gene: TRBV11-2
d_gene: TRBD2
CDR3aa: CASSYFGLAGEINEQYF
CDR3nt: TGTGCCAGCAGCTACTTCGGGCTAGCGGGGGAAATCAACGAGCAGTACTTC

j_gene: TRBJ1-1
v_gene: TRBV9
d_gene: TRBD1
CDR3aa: CASSIDRGNTEAFF
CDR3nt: TGTGCCAGCAGCATTGACAGGGGGAACACTGAAGCTTTCTTT

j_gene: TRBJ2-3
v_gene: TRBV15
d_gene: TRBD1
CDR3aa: CATSRVGDRDTDTQYF
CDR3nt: TGTGCCACCAGCAGAGTAGGGGACAGAGACACAGATACGCAGTATTTT

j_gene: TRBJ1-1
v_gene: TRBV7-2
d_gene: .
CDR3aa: CASSLAAAAMNTEAFF
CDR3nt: TGTGCCAGCAGCTTAGCGGCGGCAGCCATGAACACTGAAGCTTTCTTT

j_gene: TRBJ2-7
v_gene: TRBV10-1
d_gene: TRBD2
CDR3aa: CASSDGTAGTRTYEQYF
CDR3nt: TGCGCCAGCAGTGATGGGACGGCCGGGACTAGAACCTACGAGCAGTACTTC

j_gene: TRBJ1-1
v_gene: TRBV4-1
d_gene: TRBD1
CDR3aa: CASKPTGQDTEAFF
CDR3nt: TGCGCCAGCAAACCGACAGGGCAGGACACTGAAGCTTTCTTT

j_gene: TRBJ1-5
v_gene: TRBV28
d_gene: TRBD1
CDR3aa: CASSFQQGAYSNQPQHF
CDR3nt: TGTGCCAGCAGTTTTCAACAGGGGGCCTATAGCAATCAGCCCCAGCATTTT

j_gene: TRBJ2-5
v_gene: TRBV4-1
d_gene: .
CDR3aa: CASSQAPVETQYF
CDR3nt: TGCGCCAGCAGCCAAGCCCCCGTCGAGACCCAGTACTTC

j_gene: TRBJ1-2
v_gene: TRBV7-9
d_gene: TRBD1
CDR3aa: CASSPTGTGDGYTF
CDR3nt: TGTGCCAGCAGCCCCACCGGGACAGGGGATGGCTACACCTTC

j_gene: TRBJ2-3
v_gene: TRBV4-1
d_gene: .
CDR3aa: CASSQGGGADTQYF
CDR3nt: TGCGCCAGCAGCCAAGGAGGGGGGGCAGATACGCAGTATTTT

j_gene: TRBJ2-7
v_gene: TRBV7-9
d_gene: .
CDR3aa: CASSLGGHEQYF
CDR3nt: TGTGCCAGCAGCTTAGGTGGGCACGAGCAGTACTTC

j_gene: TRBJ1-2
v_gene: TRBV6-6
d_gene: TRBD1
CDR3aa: CASRGQGANYGYTF
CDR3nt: TGTGCCAGCAGGGGACAGGGGGCCAACTATGGCTACACCTTC

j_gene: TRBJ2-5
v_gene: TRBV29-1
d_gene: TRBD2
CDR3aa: CSVGGAGHEETQYF
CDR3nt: TGCAGCGTCGGGGGGGCCGGACACGAGGAGACCCAGTACTTC

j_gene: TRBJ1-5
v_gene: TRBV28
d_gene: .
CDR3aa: CASRTGDLNQPQHF
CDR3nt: TGTGCCAGCAGAACAGGAGATCTCAATCAGCCCCAGCATTTT

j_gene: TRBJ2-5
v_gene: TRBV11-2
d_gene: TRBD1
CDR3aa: CASTPRDRKETQYF
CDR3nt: TGTGCCAGCACCCCCAGGGACAGAAAAGAGACCCAGTACTTC

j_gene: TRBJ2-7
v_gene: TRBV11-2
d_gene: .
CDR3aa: CASSAQGYEQYF
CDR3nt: TGTGCCAGCAGCGCACAGGGCTACGAGCAGTACTTC

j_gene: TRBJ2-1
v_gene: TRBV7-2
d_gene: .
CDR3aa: CASSQLPGPWNEQFF
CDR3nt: TGTGCCAGCAGCCAGCTCCCGGGTCCTTGGAATGAGCAGTTCTTC

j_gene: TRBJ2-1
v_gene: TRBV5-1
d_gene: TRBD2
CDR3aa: CASGTSGDTSQFF
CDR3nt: TGCGCCAGCGGGACTAGCGGGGACACCTCCCAGTTCTTC

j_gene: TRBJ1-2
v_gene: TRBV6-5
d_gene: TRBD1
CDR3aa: CASSYRGQGQGGYTF
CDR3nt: TGTGCCAGCAGTTACCGGGGACAGGGGCAGGGTGGCTACACCTTC

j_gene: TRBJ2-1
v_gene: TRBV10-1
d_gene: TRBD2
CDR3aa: CASSEYETSGPPGNEQFF
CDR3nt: TGCGCCAGCAGTGAGTATGAGACTAGCGGGCCGCCAGGCAATGAGCAGTTCTTC

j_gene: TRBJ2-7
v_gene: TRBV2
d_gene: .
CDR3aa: CASRRSSYEQYF
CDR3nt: TGTGCCAGCAGAAGGAGCTCCTACGAGCAGTACTTC

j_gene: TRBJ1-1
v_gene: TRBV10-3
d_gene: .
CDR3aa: CANWPGQSNTEAFF
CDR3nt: TGTGCCAACTGGCCTGGACAGTCGAACACTGAAGCTTTCTTT

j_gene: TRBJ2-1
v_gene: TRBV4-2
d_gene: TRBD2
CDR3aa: CASSPQLAGDNEQFF
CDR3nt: TGTGCCAGCAGCCCACAACTAGCGGGGGACAATGAGCAGTTCTTC

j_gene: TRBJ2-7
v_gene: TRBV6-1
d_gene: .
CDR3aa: CASSEAGTTSEQYF
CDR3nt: TGTGCCAGCAGTGAAGCGGGGACAACTTCCGAGCAGTACTTC

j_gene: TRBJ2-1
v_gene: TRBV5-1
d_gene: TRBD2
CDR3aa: CASSGAGEGYNEQFF
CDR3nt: TGCGCCAGCAGCGGAGCGGGGGAGGGGTACAATGAGCAGTTCTTC

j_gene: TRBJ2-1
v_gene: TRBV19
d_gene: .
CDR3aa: CASSPRGRSSGPEQFF
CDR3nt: TGTGCCAGTAGTCCTAGGGGGAGATCGTCGGGCCCTGAGCAGTTCTTC

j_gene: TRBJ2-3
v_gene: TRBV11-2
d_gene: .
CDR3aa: CASSLRVGDSTDTQYF
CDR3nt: TGTGCCAGCAGCTTACGTGTGGGGGACTCCACAGATACGCAGTATTTT

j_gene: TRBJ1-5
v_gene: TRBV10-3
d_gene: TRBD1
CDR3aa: CAIGRTGENQPQHF
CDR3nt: TGTGCCATCGGCCGGACAGGGGAAAATCAGCCCCAGCATTTT

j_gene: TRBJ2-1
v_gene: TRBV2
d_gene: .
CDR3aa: CASRAGPSNEQFF
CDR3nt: TGTGCCAGCAGGGCGGGGCCGTCGAATGAGCAGTTCTTC

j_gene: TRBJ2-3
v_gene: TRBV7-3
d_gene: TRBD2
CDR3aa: CASSLGTSHTDTQYF
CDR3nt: TGTGCCAGCAGCTTAGGGACTAGCCACACAGATACGCAGTATTTT

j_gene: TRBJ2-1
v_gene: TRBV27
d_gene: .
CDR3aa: CASSLATQASFFF
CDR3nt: TGTGCCAGCAGTTTAGCAACACAGGCCTCGTTTTTCTTC

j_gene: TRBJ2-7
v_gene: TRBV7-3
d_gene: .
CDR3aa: CASSLTRGDEQYF
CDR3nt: TGTGCCAGCAGCTTAACCCGAGGCGACGAGCAGTACTTC

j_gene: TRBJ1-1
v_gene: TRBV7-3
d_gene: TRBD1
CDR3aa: CASSFYPGQGLRFDMNTEAFF
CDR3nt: TGTGCCAGCAGTTTTTATCCGGGACAGGGGCTGCGCTTTGACATGAACACTGAAGCTTTCTTT

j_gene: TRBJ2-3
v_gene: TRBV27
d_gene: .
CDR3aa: CASSLYRAGPADTQYF
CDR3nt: TGTGCCAGCAGTTTATACAGGGCCGGGCCTGCAGATACGCAGTATTTT

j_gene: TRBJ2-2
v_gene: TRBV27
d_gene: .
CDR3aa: CASSLRPPPSGPTSGELFF
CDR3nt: TGTGCCAGCAGTTTACGGCCCCCACCGAGCGGACCTACTTCCGGGGAGCTGTTTTTT

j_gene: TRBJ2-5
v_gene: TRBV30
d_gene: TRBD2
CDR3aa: CAWSVPGTSGVGETQYF
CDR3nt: TGTGCCTGGAGTGTACCGGGGACTAGCGGGGTTGGAGAGACCCAGTACTTC

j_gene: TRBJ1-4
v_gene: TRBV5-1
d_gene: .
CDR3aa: CASSLGRSERELFF
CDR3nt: TGCGCCAGCAGCTTGGGCCGGTCCGAACGAGAACTGTTTTTT

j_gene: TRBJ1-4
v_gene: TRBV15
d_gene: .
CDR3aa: CATSQRVQLRKPNEKLFF
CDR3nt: TGTGCCACCAGCCAGAGGGTGCAATTACGGAAGCCTAATGAAAAACTGTTTTTT

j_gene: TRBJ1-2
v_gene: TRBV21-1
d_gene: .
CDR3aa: CASPRGGYGYTF
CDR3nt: TGTGCCAGCCCAAGGGGGGGCTATGGCTACACCTTC

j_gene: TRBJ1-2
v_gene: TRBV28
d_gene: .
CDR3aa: CASSPRHSPNYGYTF
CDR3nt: TGTGCCAGCAGCCCTCGACATTCCCCCAACTATGGCTACACCTTC

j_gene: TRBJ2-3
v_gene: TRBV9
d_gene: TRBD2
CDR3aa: CASSVGLADTDTQYF
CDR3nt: TGTGCCAGCAGCGTGGGACTAGCGGACACAGATACGCAGTATTTT

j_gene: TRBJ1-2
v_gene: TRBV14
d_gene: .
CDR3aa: CASSLTEGSNYGYTF
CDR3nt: TGTGCCAGCAGCCTTACCGAGGGCTCGAACTATGGCTACACCTTC

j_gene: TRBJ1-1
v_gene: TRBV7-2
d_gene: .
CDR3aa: CASSLASSGTGGKGAFF
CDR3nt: TGTGCCAGCAGCTTAGCTTCTTCCGGGACGGGAGGAAAAGGGGCTTTCTTT

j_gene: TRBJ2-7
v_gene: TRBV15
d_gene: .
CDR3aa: CATSRETSSLYEQYF
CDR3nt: TGTGCCACCAGCAGAGAAACTAGCTCTCTCTACGAGCAGTACTTC

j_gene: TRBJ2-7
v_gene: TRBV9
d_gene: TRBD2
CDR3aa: CASSVDPGRAYEQYF
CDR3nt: TGTGCCAGCAGCGTAGATCCGGGGAGGGCCTACGAGCAGTACTTC